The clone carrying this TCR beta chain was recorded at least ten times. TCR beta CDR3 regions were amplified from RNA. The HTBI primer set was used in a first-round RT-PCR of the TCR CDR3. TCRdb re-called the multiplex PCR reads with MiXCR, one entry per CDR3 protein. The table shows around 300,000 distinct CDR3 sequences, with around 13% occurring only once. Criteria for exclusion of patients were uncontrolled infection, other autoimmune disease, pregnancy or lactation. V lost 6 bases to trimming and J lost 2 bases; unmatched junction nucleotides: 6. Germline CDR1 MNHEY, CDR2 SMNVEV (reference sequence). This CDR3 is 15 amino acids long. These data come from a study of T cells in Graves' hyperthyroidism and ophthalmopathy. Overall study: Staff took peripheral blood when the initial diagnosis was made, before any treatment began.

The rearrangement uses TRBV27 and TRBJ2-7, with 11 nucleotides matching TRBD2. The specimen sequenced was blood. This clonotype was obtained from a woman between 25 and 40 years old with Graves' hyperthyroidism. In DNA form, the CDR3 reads TGTGCCAGCAGATCTGGACTAGCGGGCCCCTACGAGCAGTACTTC. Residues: CASRSGLAGPYEQYF.